This T cell receptor beta chain was sequenced in a study of beta chain features in type 1 diabetes. As for the study in general: The study examined 90 million to 130 million sorted cells across all samples.

This CDR3 has 16 amino acids. Germline values: CDR1 SEHNR, CDR2 FQNEAQ (reference sequence). The V gene lost 1 base and the J gene lost 1 base, with 11 bases spanning the gap. Regarding the study as a whole: People with Type 1 diabetes carried modestly yet significantly shorter TCRB CDR3s in all four CD4+ subsets. Whether TCRB rearrangement is influenced by HLA type was left unresolved in this analysis.

cDNA synthesis used the whole RNA isolate, giving expressed TCRB sequences. Sequencing used immunoSEQ multiplex PCR; TCRdb keeps in-frame clones, though not all of them. The table shows about half a million clones, with around 10% occurring only once. Markers CD45RO/CCR7/CD25/CD127/CD95/CD27 served to sort CD4+ naive, central memory, regulatory and stem cell-like memory cells. Details on this clone: Its specificity is unknown.

This clonotype originated in a woman aged 18-29 years in good health. The V and J genes are TRBV7-9 and TRBJ1-5; no reliable D call. Sequencing was done on a sample of naive CD4+ T cells from blood. CDR3 bases: TGTGCCAGCAGCTTAGTCGGAGGAACCAGCAATCAGCCCCAGCATTTT. Translated, it gives CASSLVGGTSNQPQHF.